This TCR beta chain was found in a study of human T cells and chemical hapten exposure. The CDR3 spans 12 residues. Germline V lookup: CDR1 MDHEN, CDR2 SYDVKM. Each CDR3 protein gets one entry after TCRdb re-called the RACE reads with MiXCR. The table records 45,000 to 65,000 distinct CDR3 sequences, 9.5% to 10% of them present only once. This clonotype was counted a few times. Its ends do not fully match the called genes, so a read error is possible. Sample time point: pre-sensitization, week 0. Treatment of the sample: therapeutic diphenylcyclopropenone sensitization with weekly scalp DPC. Blood draws came before every patch-test application.

The sample in question was whole blood, obtained in connection with sensitization to the hapten diphenylcyclopropenone (DPC). The chain recombines TRBV28 with TRBJ2-1; 7 bases line up with TRBD2. This TCR derives from a man aged 35 to 55 with alopecia areata. Some clones in this sample may be carry-over from other donors' samples. The CDR3 region is CASSSLANEQFF. CDR3 coding DNA: TGTGCTAGCAGTTCACTAGCGAATGAGCAGTTCTTC.